This T cell receptor beta chain was captured in a study of beta chain features in type 1 diabetes. The wider study: Cell yields, age and gender were similar between patients and healthy donors. All samples combined gave roughly 100,000,000 sorted cells for examination. General study results and limits: Moderately but significantly shorter TCRB CDR3s were found in Type 1 diabetes patients in all four CD4+ subsets. Patients and controls would be equally affected if PCR favored shorter templates. Whether HLA type influences TCRB rearrangement remained unresolved here.

Every isolated RNA sample was fully reverse transcribed, so sequencing captured expressed TCRB transcripts. Assay: immunoSEQ multiplex PCR; the TCRdb copy retains only in-frame clones and omits some. Of about 660,000 clones in the sample, more than 13% are singletons; the top ten hold 0.04%. The germline V gene encodes CDR1 GTSNPN and CDR2 SVGIG (reference sequence). The CDR3 length is 11 residues. This clone appeared a few times. Its antigen is not known. This TCR came from a man aged 18 to 29 with type 1 diabetes. Sequences were obtained from naive CD4+ T cells from blood. The chain couples TRBV30 to TRBJ1-2; D is perhaps TRBD1 (6 bases). The CDR3 bases are TGTGTCGGGGGGCGCGACTATGGCTACACCTTC. It specifies CVGGRDYGYTF.